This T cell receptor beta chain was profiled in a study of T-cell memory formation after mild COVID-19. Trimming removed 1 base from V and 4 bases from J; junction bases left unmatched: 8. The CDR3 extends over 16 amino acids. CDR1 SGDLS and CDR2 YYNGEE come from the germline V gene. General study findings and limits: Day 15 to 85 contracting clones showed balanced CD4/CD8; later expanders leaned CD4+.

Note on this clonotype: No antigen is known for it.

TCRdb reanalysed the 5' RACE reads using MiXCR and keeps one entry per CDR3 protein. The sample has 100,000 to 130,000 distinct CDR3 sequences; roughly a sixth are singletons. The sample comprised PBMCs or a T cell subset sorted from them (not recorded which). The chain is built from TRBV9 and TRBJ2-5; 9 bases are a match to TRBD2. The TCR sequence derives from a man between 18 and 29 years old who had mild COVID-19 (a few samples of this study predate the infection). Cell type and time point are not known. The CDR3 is CASSVSAGGPRETQYF. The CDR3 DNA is TGTGCCAGCAGCGTAAGTGCGGGGGGGCCTCGAGAGACCCAGTACTTC.